Below, 28 T cell receptor beta chains from the same sample are listed, as sequenced in a study of T cell responses to AZD1222 COVID-19 vaccine. Assay used: immunoSEQ multiplex PCR; TCRdb lists only in-frame clones, some missing. The sample includes about 180,000 clones, around 90% seen only once; the top ten take around 10%. The specimen comprised peripheral blood, sampled 28 days after the second AZD1222 dose. These receptors were collected from an adult who received the AZD1222 COVID-19 vaccine.

V gene TRBV3-1 (or the pseudogene TRBV3-2) combines with J gene TRBJ2-7; possible D gene TRBD2, 7 bases. The CDR3 sequence is 15 residues long. V dropped 1 base and J dropped 9 bases, with 19 bases sitting between them. CDR1 is LGHDT and CDR2 is YNNKEL in the germline V gene (reference sequence). The CDR3 loop is CASSQVARGAKVQYF. CDR3 in DNA: TGTGCCAGCAGCCAAGTTGCACGGGGGGCAAAGGTGCAGTACTTC.

The chain couples TRBV7-9 to TRBJ1-3; 8 bases are shared with TRBD1. The CDR3 length is 14 residues. Germline V gene data show CDR1 as SEHNR and CDR2 as FQNEAQ (reference sequence). V gave up 5 bases and J gave up 4 bases; unmatched junction bases: 4. Here the CDR3 DNA reads TGTGCCAGCAGCACCGGGACAGGCGGAAACACCATATATTTT. This encodes CASSTGTGGNTIYF.

CDR3 DNA: TGTGCCAGCAGTGTCCAGGCAGGGAATTCACCCCTCCACTTT. This sequence encodes CASSVQAGNSPLHF. This sequence joins TRBV2 and TRBJ1-6; possible D gene TRBD1, 5 bases. The CDR3 has 14 amino acids. Germline V gives CDR1 SNHLY, CDR2 FYNNEI. Trimming removed 4 bases from V and 7 bases from J, with 11 bases in between.

The V gene is TRBV7-9, the J gene TRBJ2-5; D not resolved. The CDR3 runs to 11 residues. Trimming took 4 bases from V and 2 from J, leaving 2 bases between them. Germline CDR1 and CDR2: SEHNR and FQNEAQ (reference sequence). The CDR3 nucleotides read TGTGCCAGCAGCTCACAAGAGACCCAGTACTTC. Its translation is CASSSQETQYF.

This clone has a single count. CDR3 DNA sequence: TGTGCCAGCAGCTTAGGACAGGGAAATAGTCAGCCCCAGCATTTT. It codes for CASSLGQGNSQPQHF. The gene calls are TRBV13 and TRBJ1-5; a possible D gene is TRBD1 (6 bases). V shed 0 bases and J shed 6 bases, with 12 bases lying between them. The CDR3 is made up of 15 amino acids. CDR1 is PRHDT, CDR2 FYEKMQ, per germline (reference sequence).

The CDR3 bases are TGTGCCAGCAGGTCCCATGGGCTGGGCGGCTACACCTTC. Its translation is CASRSHGLGGYTF. J is TRBJ1-2 and V is TRBV6-5, with D hard to call. This CDR3 is built from 13 residues. Between the trimmed V and J ends, which lost 6 bases and 8 bases, there was a span of 16 bases. Germline-derived CDR1 and CDR2 are MNHEY and SVGAGI.

This chain links TRBV7-2 with TRBJ2-3, with 9 bases matching TRBD2. The CDR3 is 17 amino acids. V shed 5 bases and J 2 bases; nucleotides not matched to a gene: 11. Germline loops: CDR1 SGHTA, CDR2 FQGNSA. The CDR3: CASSPRGWTSDTDTQYF. DNA of the CDR3: TGTGCCAGCAGCCCTAGAGGGTGGACTAGCGACACAGATACGCAGTATTTT.

The chain has TRBV2 and TRBJ2-7; D remains ambiguous. This CDR3 contains 10 residues. Germline CDR1 is SNHLY and CDR2 is FYNNEI. V was clipped by 5 bases and J by 4 bases, with 3 bases between them. The CDR3 loop is CASSLYEQYF. CDR3 sequence (DNA): TGTGCCAGCAGTTTGTACGAGCAGTACTTC.

V usage is TRBV14 and J usage is TRBJ2-3, with D perhaps assigned TRBD1 or TRBD2 (7 bases each). The CDR3 runs to 15 residues. Germline V lookup: CDR1 SGHDN, CDR2 FVKESK. The V gene lost 3 bases and the J gene lost 4 bases, with 14 bases spanning the gap. The CDR3 loop reads CASSHAQGRADTQYF. In DNA form, the CDR3 reads TGTGCCAGCAGCCACGCACAGGGGAGGGCAGATACGCAGTATTTT.

The chain links TRBV9 to TRBJ2-1, with TRBD2 matching 9 bases. V gave up 4 bases and J gave up 0 bases; unmatched junction bases: 14. Germline assignment: CDR1 SGDLS and CDR2 YYNGEE. This CDR3 has 19 amino acids. The CDR3 protein is CASSPLQSGGRSSYNEQFF. The CDR3 coding sequence is TGTGCCAGCAGCCCCCTTCAGAGCGGGGGGCGTAGCTCCTACAATGAGCAGTTCTTC.

This clone has only a few counts. The rearrangement links TRBV2 to TRBJ1-6, with D maybe TRBD1 (6 bases). Trimming left V 6 bases short and J 3 bases short, with 21 bases between. The CDR3 contains 18 residues. Per germline, CDR1 SNHLY and CDR2 FYNNEI. Written as DNA, the CDR3 is TGTGCCAGCAGCAAGATCACAGGGCCCACTTACTATAATTCACCCCTCCACTTT. As protein: CASSKITGPTYYNSPLHF.

The chain is built from TRBV15 and TRBJ2-7; perhaps TRBD1 as D (6 bases). V lost 4 bases and J lost 3, with 16 bases in between. This CDR3 contains 15 residues. Germline V CDR1 and CDR2: LNHNV, YYDKDF (reference sequence). CDR3 sequence: CATSIEDRPGYEQYF. CDR3 in DNA: TGTGCCACCAGCATCGAAGACAGGCCCGGCTACGAGCAGTACTTC.

This clone was seen more than once but under ten times. The rearrangement uses TRBV4-2 and TRBJ1-2, with TRBD1 matching over 8 bases. Trimming took 1 base from V and 6 from J; bases not matched to a gene: 10. CDR1 and CDR2 from the germline V gene are LGHNA and YNFKEQ. The CDR3 sequence is 16 residues long. This CDR3 is CASSQAGQGKSNGYTF. The CDR3 nucleotides are TGTGCCAGCAGCCAAGCCGGACAGGGTAAATCCAATGGCTACACCTTC.

The chain couples TRBV6-6 to TRBJ2-5; 7 bases are shared with TRBD2. There are 16 residues in the CDR3. Germline V CDR1 and CDR2: MNHNY, SVGAGI (reference sequence). After removal of 0 bases from V and 5 bases from J, the junction contained 9 bases not matched to a gene. The DNA of the CDR3 is TGTGCCAGCAGTTACTCAGGCGGGAGCCCGGGGGAGACCCAGTACTTC. Encoded protein: CASSYSGGSPGETQYF.

V gene TRBV6-5 combines with J gene TRBJ1-1; D not certain. Trimming shortened V by 2 bases and J by 4 bases, and 17 bases separated the two germline ends. This CDR3 contains 16 residues. Germline CDR1 is MNHEY and CDR2 is SVGAGI. The CDR3 reads CASSYDGRQRGTEAFF. CDR3 DNA: TGTGCCAGCAGTTACGACGGTCGTCAGCGCGGCACTGAAGCTTTCTTT.

This chain connects TRBV14 to TRBJ2-1; D possibly corresponds to TRBD2 (5 bases). Deletions cut 0 bases from V and 4 bases from J, with 13 bases between. Germline V gives CDR1 SGHDN, CDR2 FVKESK. The CDR3 runs to 16 residues. Here the CDR3 reads CASSQDRGNAYNEQFF. The DNA for the CDR3 is TGTGCCAGCAGCCAAGATAGAGGGAACGCGTACAATGAGCAGTTCTTC.

CDR3 residues: CASSPRWDRGNSPLHF. CDR3 in DNA: TGTGCCAGCAGCCCCCGATGGGACAGGGGAAATTCACCCCTCCACTTT. The chain is built from TRBV5-6 and TRBJ1-6, with 10 bases lining up with TRBD1. Trimming cost V 4 bases and J 7 bases; bases outside gene matches: 8. This CDR3 contains 16 residues. Germline CDR1 is SGHDT and CDR2 is YYEEEE.

V and J are TRBV7-2 and TRBJ1-3; 7 nucleotides align to TRBD1. CDR1 is SGHTA, CDR2 FQGNSA, per germline. The CDR3 is 17 amino acids. J lost 3 bases, V lost 0 bases, and 8 bases had no gene match. CDR3 nucleotide sequence: TGTGCCAGCAGCTTAGCGCTAGGGCACAGGGGTGGAAACACCATATATTTT. Its protein product is CASSLALGHRGGNTIYF. Full variable domain (remainder filled in from reference TRBV7-2 and TRBJ1-3): GAGVSQSPSNKVTEKGKDVELRCDPISGHTALYWYRQSLGQGLEFLIYFQGNSAPDKSGLPSDRFSAERTGGSVSTLTIQRTQQEDSAVYLCASSLALGHRGGNTIYFGEGSWLTVV.

The genes are TRBV5-1 and TRBJ2-3; 9 nucleotides match TRBD2. The CDR3 is made up of 14 amino acids. J lost 2 bases, V lost 4 bases, and 2 bases had no gene match. The germline CDR1 and CDR2 sequences are SGHRS and YFSETQ. The chain's CDR3 is CASSGTSYTDTQYF. The DNA for the CDR3 is TGCGCCAGCAGCGGGACTAGCTACACAGATACGCAGTATTTT.

This clone showed up just once. The chain couples TRBV7-2 to TRBJ2-5, with 8 bases identical to TRBD1. The CDR3 consists of 13 residues. Losses at the gene ends were 6 bases for V and 4 bases for J; bases not matched to a gene: 4. Germline assignment: CDR1 SGHTA and CDR2 FQGNSA. The chain's CDR3 is CASRGTGGETQYF. In DNA form, the CDR3 reads TGTGCCAGCAGAGGGACAGGAGGAGAGACCCAGTACTTC. The full variable domain, with the rest looked up from reference TRBV7-2 and TRBJ2-5, is GAGVSQSPSNKVTEKGKDVELRCDPISGHTALYWYRQSLGQGLEFLIYFQGNSAPDKSGLPSDRFSAERTGGSVSTLTIQRTQQEDSAVYLCASRGTGGETQYFGPGTRLLVL.

The V call is TRBV7-3, the J call TRBJ1-2, with D possibly being TRBD1 (5 bases). Germline V gives CDR1 SGHTA, CDR2 FQGTGA. This CDR3 is built from 13 residues. Trimming stripped 2 bases from V and 2 bases from J, with 6 bases between. In nucleotides, the CDR3 is TGTGCCAGCAGCTTACCAGGGAACTATGGCTACACCTTC. Its translation: CASSLPGNYGYTF. The full variable domain, in which reference TRBV7-3 and TRBJ1-2 provide the parts outside the CDR3, is GAGVSQTPSNKVTEKGKYVELRCDPISGHTALYWYRQSLGQGPEFLIYFQGTGAADDSGLPNDRFFAVRPEGSVSTLKIQRTERGDSAVYLCASSLPGNYGYTFGSGTRLTVV.

The rearrangement uses TRBV6-5 and TRBJ2-2; tentative D call: TRBD2 (6 bases). The germline V gene has CDR1 MNHEY and CDR2 SVGAGI. This CDR3 contains 13 residues. The V and J ends lost 8 bases and 4 bases respectively, with 11 bases between them. The CDR3 is CASGGTATGELFF. The CDR3 region has the DNA TGTGCCAGCGGGGGGACGGCCACCGGGGAGCTGTTTTTT.

This chain connects TRBV5-1 to TRBJ2-1, with 10 bases lining up with TRBD2. The CDR3 length is 14 residues. Germline values: CDR1 SGHRS, CDR2 YFSETQ. V trimming: 4 bases; J trimming: 6 bases; junction bases outside the gene matches: 4. CDR3 in DNA: TGCGCCAGCAGCGAGAGGACTAGCGGCAATGAGCAGTTCTTC. Protein: CASSERTSGNEQFF.

V usage is TRBV2 and J usage is TRBJ1-2; D is undetermined. V gave up 5 bases and J gave up 4 bases, with 17 bases separating them. Germline values: CDR1 SNHLY, CDR2 FYNNEI. The length of the CDR3 is 15 residues. CDR3 region: CASSPSGSETYGYTF. The CDR3 coding sequence is TGTGCCAGCAGTCCGAGTGGGTCAGAAACCTATGGCTACACCTTC.

This chain connects TRBV10-2 to TRBJ2-2; D remains ambiguous. CDR3 length: 14 amino acids. Germline CDR1 WSHSY, CDR2 SAAADI. V gave up 1 base and J gave up 2 bases, with 5 bases separating them. The CDR3 loop is CASSEWANTGELFF. The DNA for the CDR3 is TGCGCCAGCAGTGAGTGGGCAAACACCGGGGAGCTGTTTTTT.

This rearrangement joins TRBV5-1 to TRBJ2-5; a weak D match, TRBD1 (5 bases). V gave up 4 bases and J gave up 5 bases, with 21 bases separating them. CDR3 length: 16 residues. Germline values: CDR1 SGHRS, CDR2 YFSETQ. Here the CDR3 DNA reads TGCGCCAGCAGCCAGATACCCCAGGGCGGATACGAGACCCAGTACTTC. Residues: CASSQIPQGGYETQYF.

J is TRBJ1-2 and V is TRBV19; no clear D gene. This CDR3 region has 15 residues. V was shortened by 7 bases and J by 3 bases, with 18 bases between the two germline ends. CDR1 LNHDA and CDR2 SQIVND come from the germline V gene (reference sequence). The CDR3 DNA is TGTGCCAGTAACCCTATGTTGAGTGCAGACTATGGCTACACCTTC. Protein: CASNPMLSADYGYTF.

The gene calls are TRBV30 and TRBJ1-3; D is unresolved. Per germline, CDR1 GTSNPN and CDR2 SVGIG (reference sequence). The CDR3 spans 14 residues. Deletions cut 0 bases from V and 0 bases from J, with 6 bases between. CDR3 bases: TGTGCCTGGAGTGTAACTGGCTCTGGAAACACCATATATTTT. This encodes CAWSVTGSGNTIYF.